This entry is about one TCR beta chain. What it recognizes is unknown. The data belong to a study of regulatory T cells in long-lasting Graves disease. Study results and caveats: Clonotypes that were public and shared totalled approximately 3,000 in persistent patients versus 850 to 1,000 in new patients.

Trimming pared 3 bases from V and 1 base from J, leaving 12 bases between. CDR3 length: 15 amino acids. Germline CDR1 and CDR2: LGHDT and YNNKEL (reference sequence). The time point is: persistent/refractory GD, antithyroid drugs over 5 years with positive TRAb. PBMC-derived RNA was used for the TCR library. A volume of approximately 10 milliliters of peripheral blood was collected in EDTA tubes. Library construction for TCR beta used iRepertoire HTBI primers and Arm-PCR of CDR3 regions. TCRdb re-called the multiplex PCR reads with MiXCR, one entry per CDR3 protein. The sample lists 650,000 to 700,000 distinct CDR3 sequences; approximately 31% were seen once.

Sequencing used peripheral blood mononuclear cells (PBMCs), obtained when the disease was refractory, from a patient treated with antithyroid drugs. This TCR was sampled from a female donor with Graves disease. The chain recombines TRBV3-1 with TRBJ1-1; D gene ambiguous. In DNA, the CDR3 is TGTGCCAGCAGCCACAGGTCTTCGGGGAACACTGAAGCTTTCTTT. It codes for CASSHRSSGNTEAFF.